This TCR beta chain was sequenced during a study of control samples from healthy donors and cancer patients. This clone was counted once. The germline V gene has CDR1 SGHVS and CDR2 FNYEAQ. The junction had 11 bases not matched to a gene; V was cut back by 10 bases and J by 6 bases. The CDR3 covers 14 residues. The data were produced by immunoSEQ multiplex PCR, yet TCRdb's version contains in-frame clones alone and is incomplete. The sample carries about 160,000 clones, about 94% recorded once. The J gene is TRBJ2-2, the V gene TRBV7-6; TRBD1 agrees at 7 bases. Sequenced sample: blood. The clonotype comes from a middle-aged woman in good health. The CDR3 DNA reads as TGTGCCACAACCGACAGGGTAGACCCCGGGGAGCTGTTTTTT. This gives the protein CATTDRVDPGELFF.